These 20 T cell receptor beta chains share one sample of origin, sequenced in a study of cytomegalovirus exposure and HLA in healthy donors. The PCR employed 60 Vbeta primers together with 13 Jbeta primers. The repertoire was sequenced with immunoSEQ multiplex PCR; TCRdb's copy has only in-frame clones and lacks some. This table holds roughly 100,000 clones, roughly four fifths found once. The sample was PBMCs. Receptors were obtained from a man between 60 and 70 years old in good health and CMV-seronegative.

This chain links TRBV10-3 with TRBJ1-5, with D uncertain. The germline CDR1 and CDR2 sequences are ENHRY and SYGVKD. The V gene lost 3 bases and the J gene lost 3 bases, with 9 bases spanning the gap. This CDR3 is 14 amino acids long. Here the CDR3 reads CAISDQANNQPQHF. The CDR3 DNA reads TGTGCCATCAGTGATCAGGCTAACAATCAGCCCCAGCATTTT.

V usage is TRBV5-8 and J usage is TRBJ1-1, with no clear D. The CDR3 has 15 amino acids. V dropped 6 bases and J dropped 3 bases, with 18 bases sitting between them. Germline CDR1 SGHTS, CDR2 YDEGEE. The CDR3, as DNA: TGTGCCAGCACCCCCCTCGGGGTTGGGTACACTGAAGCTTTCTTT. Its translation is CASTPLGVGYTEAFF.

This chain connects TRBV5-1 to TRBJ1-1; D might be TRBD1 (5 bases). CDR1 and CDR2 from the germline V gene are SGHRS and YFSETQ. V was trimmed by 3 bases and J by 0 bases, leaving 18 bases between them. The CDR3 totals 17 residues. In DNA form, the CDR3 reads TGCGCCAGCAGCTCGTCCCCGCGACAGCCTTTGAACACTGAAGCTTTCTTT. Translated: CASSSSPRQPLNTEAFF.

J is TRBJ1-2 and V is TRBV10-2; D perhaps matches TRBD1 (5 bases). The V gene's germline CDR1 is WSHSY and CDR2 SAAADI. The CDR3 covers 14 residues. Trimming removed 6 bases from V and 0 bases from J, with 11 bases in between. CDR3 loop: CASRTADTNYGYTF. The CDR3 DNA follows: TGCGCCAGCAGGACAGCCGATACTAACTATGGCTACACCTTC.

There are a few counts of this clone. The CDR3 loop is CASSEWGQGETQYF. In nucleotides, the CDR3 is TGTGCCAGCAGCGAATGGGGACAGGGAGAGACCCAGTACTTC. This chain connects TRBV6-1 to TRBJ2-5, with 9 bases identical to TRBD1. Germline CDR1 is MNHNS and CDR2 is SASEGT. The CDR3 is made up of 14 amino acids. Trimming cost V 6 bases and J 4 bases; bases outside gene matches: 6.

This sequence joins TRBV2 and TRBJ2-7; D remains ambiguous. Trimming stripped 4 bases from V and 3 bases from J, with 4 bases between. In germline, CDR1 is SNHLY, CDR2 FYNNEI. This CDR3 comprises 11 residues. The CDR3 spells CASSGGYEQYV. The CDR3 DNA sequence: TGTGCCAGCAGTGGGGGCTACGAGCAGTACGTC.

The chain is built from TRBV4-3 and TRBJ1-1; 8 bases line up with TRBD1. The CDR3 spans 15 residues. V lost 1 base and J lost 0; bases outside the gene matches: 1. CDR1 LGHNA and CDR2 YSLEER come from the germline V gene. CDR3 coding DNA: TGCGCCAGCAGCCAAGGGGACAGGATGAACACTGAAGCTTTCTTT. It encodes CASSQGDRMNTEAFF.

This clone came up a few times. The rearrangement uses TRBV29-1 and TRBJ1-1; no firm D call. The CDR3 length is 12 residues. Trimming shortened V by 4 bases and J by 1 base, and 7 bases separated the two germline ends. In germline, CDR1 is SQVTM, CDR2 ANQGSEA. The CDR3 DNA follows: TGCAGCGTTGGTGGCGGGAACACTGAAGCTTTCTTT. Translation gives CSVGGGNTEAFF.

The chain has TRBV12-5 and TRBJ2-2, with 9 bases lining up with TRBD1. Looked up from germline, CDR1 is LGHNT and CDR2 is FRNRAP. Trimming removed 5 bases from V and 4 bases from J; junction bases left unmatched: 11. This CDR3 has 17 residues. In DNA form, the CDR3 reads TGTGCTAGTGGTCCGGGTGGGACAGGGTTGAGCACCGGGGAGCTGTTTTTT. Protein sequence: CASGPGGTGLSTGELFF. Combining the CDR3 with reference TRBV12-5 and TRBJ2-2 gives the whole variable domain DARVTQTPRHKVTEMGQEVTMRCQPILGHNTVFWYRQTMMQGLELLAYFRNRAPLDDSGMPKDRFSAEMPDATLATLKIQPSEPRDSAVYFCASGPGGTGLSTGELFFGEGSRLTVL.

The chain uses TRBV7-2 and TRBJ2-7; 7 nucleotides line up with TRBD1. CDR3 size: 11 residues. J lost 9 bases, V lost 4 bases, and 3 bases had no gene match. Germline CDR1 and CDR2: SGHTA and FQGNSA. CDR3 DNA: TGTGCCAGCAGCTCAGGGGGTGTGCAGTACGTC. Residues: CASSSGGVQYV.

The chain couples TRBV5-4 to TRBJ2-2; 8 positions match TRBD2. Germline V gene sequence: CDR1 SGHNT, CDR2 YYREEE (reference sequence). Trimming removed 1 base from V and 4 bases from J; junction bases left unmatched: 3. This CDR3 is 15 amino acids long. The CDR3 loop reads CASSLSAGGTGELFF. CDR3 DNA: TGTGCCAGCAGCTTGAGTGCGGGGGGCACCGGGGAGCTGTTTTTT.

CDR3 nucleotide sequence: TGTGCCAGCAGCCGGGACAGCTCCTATAATTCACCCCTCCACTTT. It translates to CASSRDSSYNSPLHF. The V call is TRBV5-8, the J call TRBJ1-6; 7 bases fit TRBD1. The V gene end was trimmed by 4 bases and the J gene end by 0 bases; junction bases not matched to a gene: 1. CDR1 and CDR2 (germline): SGHTS, YDEGEE. The CDR3 length is 15 residues. The entire variable domain, with the rest obtained from reference TRBV5-8 and TRBJ1-6, is as follows: EAGVTQSPTHLIKTRGQQATLRCSPISGHTSVYWYQQALGLGLQFLLWYDEGEERNRGNFPPRFSGRQFPNYSSELNVNALELEDSALYLCASSRDSSYNSPLHFGNGTRLTVT.

V usage is TRBV11-1 and J usage is TRBJ1-4; 8 bases line up with TRBD1. V was clipped by 4 bases and J by 3 bases; unmatched bases: 10. Germline-derived CDR1 and CDR2 are SGHAT and FQDESV (reference sequence). CDR3 size: 17 residues. The CDR3 reads CASSSTRQGRANEKLFF. The DNA of the CDR3 is TGTGCCAGCAGCTCGACCCGACAGGGGCGGGCTAATGAAAAACTGTTTTTT.

V and J are TRBV19 and TRBJ1-2; TRBD1 agrees at 7 bases. The CDR3 has 14 residues. CDR1 and CDR2 from the germline V gene are LNHDA and SQIVND (reference sequence). J lost 3 bases, V lost 4 bases, and 5 bases had no gene match. This CDR3 is CASSSRGYDYGYTF. The CDR3 region has the DNA TGTGCCAGTAGTAGCAGGGGGTATGACTATGGCTACACCTTC. The complete variable domain, with remaining parts taken from reference TRBV19 and TRBJ1-2, reads DGGITQSPKYLFRKEGQNVTLSCEQNLNHDAMYWYRQDPGQGLRLIYYSQIVNDFQKGDIAEGYSVSREKKESFPLTVTSAQKNPTAFYLCASSSRGYDYGYTFGSGTRLTVV.

J is TRBJ2-7 and V is TRBV10-3; 8 bases line up with TRBD1. Germline loops: CDR1 ENHRY, CDR2 SYGVKD. The CDR3 runs 13 residues. V dropped 5 bases and J dropped 3; count of bases not matched to a gene: 3. The CDR3 here is CAISLTGDYEQYV. CDR3 in DNA: TGTGCCATCAGTCTGACAGGGGACTACGAGCAGTACGTC.

The V and J genes are TRBV10-3 and TRBJ2-5, with 8 bases matching TRBD1. With V trimmed by 10 bases and J by 3 bases, 16 bases remained unmatched. This CDR3 is built from 16 residues. Germline V gene lookup returns CDR1 ENHRY and CDR2 SYGVKD. The CDR3 DNA follows: TGTGCCACGGCAGGGGGCCCCGGGATTCTGAAAGAGACCCAGTACTTC. Its translation: CATAGGPGILKETQYF.

The rearrangement uses TRBV6-5 and TRBJ1-6, with D tentatively TRBD1 (6 bases). With 0 bases removed from V and 10 bases from J, the gap between germline ends came to 13 bases. The CDR3 loop spans 15 amino acids. Germline-derived CDR1 and CDR2 are MNHEY and SVGAGI. CDR3 coding DNA: TGTGCCAGCAGTTACTCAATTAGGGGGAACTCACCCCTCCACTTT. Translating gives CASSYSIRGNSPLHF.

The gene calls are TRBV6-1 and TRBJ1-4, with 11 bases matching TRBD1. With 7 bases clipped from V and 5 bases from J, the junction kept 3 bases outside the gene matches. In germline, CDR1 is MNHNS, CDR2 SASEGT. The length of the CDR3 is 14 residues. The CDR3 DNA reads as TGTGCCAGCACCGGGGACAGGGGGAATGAAAAACTGTTTTTT. Translating gives CASTGDRGNEKLFF.

J is TRBJ1-6 and V is TRBV7-2; maybe TRBD1 (5 bases). Deletions cut 3 bases from V and 0 bases from J, with 12 bases between. The germline gives CDR1 SGHTA, CDR2 FQGNSA. This CDR3 has 17 residues. CDR3 sequence (DNA): TGTGCCAGCAGCTTTTTCGGGGGTATCTCCTATAATTCACCCCTCCACTTT. This sequence encodes CASSFFGGISYNSPLHF.

The chain has TRBV7-2 and TRBJ2-7, with 13 bases matching TRBD2. The ends lost 6 bases at V and 1 base at J; junction bases unmatched: 3. CDR1 is SGHTA, CDR2 FQGNSA, per germline. CDR3 length equals 15 residues. The CDR3 reads CASRRTSGGSYEQYF. The CDR3, as DNA: TGTGCCAGCAGAAGGACTAGCGGGGGTTCCTACGAGCAGTACTTC.